This is a list of T cell receptor beta chains from one sample in a study of cytomegalovirus exposure and HLA in healthy donors. Only in-frame clones appear in the TCRdb table, and some are missing; sequencing was by immunoSEQ multiplex PCR. The sample records 90,000 to 130,000 clones, roughly four fifths being singletons. The material sequenced was PBMCs. The receptors originated from a woman aged 30 to 39 in good health and CMV-seronegative. CDR3s include the opening cysteine and the closing phenylalanine or tryptophan. The order of the fields is CDR3 protein, CDR3 DNA, clone size, V gene, D gene, J gene. D genes are given only for firm matches. The size field is filled for only some rows; it gives once, few, many or a size class.

CAWSVRGNPNSPLHF | TGTGCCTGGAGTGTACGCGGGAATCCCAATTCACCCCTCCACTTT | - | TRBV30 | - | TRBJ1-6
CASKRTGVSDEAFF | TGTGCCAGCAAGCGGACAGGGGTTTCGGATGAAGCTTTCTTT | few | TRBV2 | TRBD1 | TRBJ1-1
CASRTNSGSVTEAFF | TGTGCCAGCAGGACTAACAGTGGGTCAGTCACTGAAGCTTTCTTT | - | TRBV28 | - | TRBJ1-1
CAWTSRTGPSYNEQFF | TGTGCCTGGACCTCCCGGACAGGGCCCTCCTACAATGAGCAGTTCTTC | - | TRBV30 | TRBD1 | TRBJ2-1
CASRPTGAPYEQYF | TGCGCCAGCAGGCCGACAGGGGCCCCCTACGAGCAGTACTTC | - | TRBV5-1 | TRBD1 | TRBJ2-7
CASSLTGTGNGYTF | TGCGCCAGCAGCTTGACCGGGACAGGGAATGGCTACACCTTC | - | TRBV5-1 | TRBD1 | TRBJ1-2
CASRLGHVGAGELFF | TGTGCCAGCAGGTTGGGACACGTCGGGGCCGGGGAGCTGTTTTTT | - | TRBV6-5 | - | TRBJ2-2
CSVEGPGQGSYEQYF | TGCAGCGTTGAAGGACCGGGACAGGGTTCCTACGAGCAGTACTTC | once | TRBV29-1 | TRBD1 | TRBJ2-7
CASSRGLAGGSYEQYF | TGTGCCAGCAGCAGAGGACTAGCGGGAGGCTCCTACGAGCAGTACTTC | few | TRBV5-4 | TRBD2 | TRBJ2-7
CASSEDRNANYGYTF | TGTGCCAGCAGTGAAGACAGAAACGCTAACTATGGCTACACCTTC | - | TRBV27 | - | TRBJ1-2
CAWSGTNYGYTF | TGTGCCTGGAGTGGCACAAACTATGGCTACACCTTC | - | TRBV30 | - | TRBJ1-2
CASSLSRPAGQPQHF | TGTGCCAGCAGTTTATCACGACCGGCGGGTCAGCCCCAGCATTTT | - | TRBV28 | - | TRBJ1-5
CAWDGGQETQYF | TGTGCCTGGGACGGGGGACAAGAGACCCAGTACTTC | - | TRBV30 | - | TRBJ2-5
CASSKYRDSAAYGYTF | TGCGCCAGCAGTAAGTATCGTGACTCAGCGGCCTATGGCTACACCTTC | - | TRBV10-2 | - | TRBJ1-2
CSAEGRGDNEQFF | TGCAGCGCCGAGGGGCGGGGGGACAATGAGCAGTTCTTC | - | TRBV29-1 | TRBD2 | TRBJ2-1
CASSNRDRAYEQYF | TGTGCCAGCAGCAACCGGGACAGGGCCTACGAGCAGTACTTC | - | TRBV5-6 | TRBD1 | TRBJ2-7
CASSYSGLAGYNEQFF | TGTGCCAGCAGTTATTCGGGACTAGCGGGATACAATGAGCAGTTCTTC | - | TRBV6-5 | TRBD2 | TRBJ2-1
CAWSQNEQFF | TGTGCCTGGAGCCAGAATGAGCAGTTCTTC | - | TRBV30 | - | TRBJ2-1
CAWSQGQTGNTIYF | TGTGCCTGGAGCCAGGGACAGACTGGAAACACCATATATTTT | - | TRBV30 | TRBD1 | TRBJ1-3
CASSLDKGLAGEETQYF | TGTGCCAGCAGCTTGGATAAAGGACTAGCGGGGGAAGAGACCCAGTACTTC | few | TRBV5-8 | TRBD2 | TRBJ2-5
CASSTGGWTEAFF | TGTGCCAGCAGTACCGGGGGTTGGACTGAAGCTTTCTTT | few | TRBV2 | - | TRBJ1-1
CASTLGGLGQPQHF | TGTGCCAGTACCCTCGGAGGTCTAGGGCAGCCCCAGCATTTT | - | TRBV19 | - | TRBJ1-5
CASSLRGGGPSYEQYF | TGTGCCAGCAGCTTACGTGGGGGGGGACCATCCTACGAGCAGTACTTC | - | TRBV13 | TRBD2 | TRBJ2-7
CSAQDQNIQYF | TGCAGTGCTCAGGATCAAAACATTCAGTACTTC | - | TRBV20-1 | - | TRBJ2-4
CSVTGGSNQPQHF | TGCAGCGTCACAGGGGGCAGCAATCAGCCCCAGCATTTT | - | TRBV29-1 | TRBD1 | TRBJ1-5
CASSSLSTGDSPLHF | TGTGCCAGCAGTTCGCTCTCGACAGGGGATTCACCCCTCCACTTT | - | TRBV28 | TRBD1 | TRBJ1-6
CAISESMQGSGNTIYF | TGTGCCATCAGTGAGTCAATGCAGGGTTCTGGAAACACCATATATTTT | few | TRBV10-3 | - | TRBJ1-3
CAWSPPGNQPQHF | TGTGCCTGGAGTCCGCCAGGTAATCAGCCCCAGCATTTT | - | TRBV30 | - | TRBJ1-5
CASSSRFGGTQYF | TGTGCCAGCAGTTCCCGGTTTGGCGGAACCCAGTACTTC | - | TRBV28 | - | TRBJ2-5
CASSTQRREQYF | TGTGCCAGCAGTACTCAGCGGCGGGAGCAGTACTTC | - | TRBV6-5 | - | TRBJ2-7
CASSLEDRGPREQYF | TGTGCCAGCAGCTTAGAGGACAGGGGGCCGAGGGAGCAGTACTTC | - | TRBV13 | TRBD1 | TRBJ2-7
CASSLPGQGNEQFF | TGTGCCAGCAGCTTACCGGGACAGGGCAATGAGCAGTTCTTC | - | TRBV11-3 | TRBD1 | TRBJ2-1
CASSPRLLMAPGANVLTF | TGTGCCAGCAGCCCCCGCCTCCTTATGGCCCCCGGGGCCAACGTCCTGACTTTC | - | TRBV4-2 | - | TRBJ2-6
CASSFSQGAGETQYF | TGTGCCAGCAGCTTTAGTCAGGGGGCTGGAGAGACCCAGTACTTC | once | TRBV7-8 | TRBD1 | TRBJ2-5
CASSQDIAGYGYTF | TGTGCCAGCAGCCAAGATATAGCGGGATATGGCTACACCTTC | - | TRBV14 | - | TRBJ1-2
CASSTLQGYEQYF | TGTGCCAGCAGCACCCTACAGGGATACGAGCAGTACTTC | - | TRBV7-2 | - | TRBJ2-7
CASGQRMNTEAFF | TGTGCCAGCGGACAGAGAATGAACACTGAAGCTTTCTTT | - | TRBV28 | - | TRBJ1-1